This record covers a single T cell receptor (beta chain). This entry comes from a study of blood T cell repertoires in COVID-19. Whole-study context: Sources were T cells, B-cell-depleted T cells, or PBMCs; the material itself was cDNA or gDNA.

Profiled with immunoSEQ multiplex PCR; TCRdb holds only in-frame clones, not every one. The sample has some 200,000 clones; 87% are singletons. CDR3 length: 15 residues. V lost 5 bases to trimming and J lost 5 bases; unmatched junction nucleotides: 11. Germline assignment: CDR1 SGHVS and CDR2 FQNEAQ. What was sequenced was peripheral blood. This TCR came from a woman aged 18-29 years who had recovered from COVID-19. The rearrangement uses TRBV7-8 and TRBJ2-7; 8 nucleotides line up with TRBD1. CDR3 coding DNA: TGTGCCAGCAGCCGAGACAGGGGAACAAAAAACGAGCAGTACTTC. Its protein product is CASSRDRGTKNEQYF.